Listed here are 31 T cell receptor beta chains from one sample, sequenced in a study of Tregs in tolerant kidney transplant recipients. Repertoires were generated with immunoSEQ multiplex PCR, while TCRdb's copy carries only in-frame clones and drops some. Of about 68,000 clones in the sample, roughly 89% were seen once. Sequenced sample: CD4+ T cells from blood. Receptors originate from a human donor in good health.

The chain couples TRBV6-5 to TRBJ1-2; 7 nucleotides agree with TRBD1. Trimming cost V 1 base and J 4 bases; bases outside gene matches: 6. The CDR3 runs 15 residues. Germline lookup yields CDR1 MNHEY and CDR2 SVGAGI. The CDR3 reads CASSYLRQGGYGYTF. The CDR3 DNA sequence: TGTGCCAGCAGTTACTTAAGACAGGGAGGCTATGGCTACACCTTC.

The chain links TRBV11-2 to TRBJ2-3; no definite D call. Germline values: CDR1 SGHAT, CDR2 FQNNGV. CDR3 length equals 12 residues. V gave up 1 base and J gave up 6 bases, with 5 bases separating them. This CDR3 is CASSLVRDTQYF. The CDR3 DNA follows: TGTGCCAGCAGCTTAGTCCGGGATACGCAGTATTTT.

The chain has TRBV30 and TRBJ1-5; possibly TRBD1 for D (6 bases). CDR1 and CDR2 (germline): GTSNPN, SVGIG (reference sequence). The CDR3 is made up of 17 amino acids. With 0 bases removed from V and 7 bases from J, the gap between germline ends came to 22 bases. The CDR3 sequence: CAWSVNPLGGGNQPQHF. The CDR3 DNA reads TGTGCCTGGAGTGTAAATCCCCTGGGAGGGGGGAACCAGCCCCAGCATTTT.

The V gene is TRBV5-1, the J gene TRBJ2-1, with TRBD2 as a possible D gene (7 bases). Germline V gives CDR1 SGHRS, CDR2 YFSETQ. The CDR3 has 15 amino acids. Trimming stripped 7 bases from V and 6 bases from J, with 20 bases between. CDR3 residues: CASSRGDTRGNEQFF. The CDR3 DNA is TGCGCCAGCTCCCGGGGGGACACCCGTGGCAATGAGCAGTTCTTC.

This chain links TRBV7-3 with TRBJ2-3; 9 nucleotides agree with TRBD2. This CDR3 spans 15 amino acids. The V and J ends lost 1 base and 5 bases, in that order; junction bases with no gene match: 4. Germline assignment: CDR1 SGHTA and CDR2 FQGTGA. The CDR3 spells CASSLSGGAIDTQYF. The CDR3 coding sequence is TGTGCCAGCAGCTTAAGCGGGGGGGCGATAGATACGCAGTATTTT. Full variable domain (outside the CDR3, taken from reference TRBV7-3 and TRBJ2-3): GAGVSQTPSNKVTEKGKYVELRCDPISGHTALYWYRQSLGQGPEFLIYFQGTGAADDSGLPNDRFFAVRPEGSVSTLKIQRTERGDSAVYLCASSLSGGAIDTQYFGPGTRLTVL.

The V call is TRBV9, the J call TRBJ2-3, with D possibly being TRBD2 (5 bases). CDR3 length: 15 amino acids. The V gene lost 1 base and the J gene lost 0 bases, with 9 bases spanning the gap. The V gene's germline CDR1 is SGDLS and CDR2 YYNGEE. CDR3 sequence: CASSVSERSTDTQYF. Here the CDR3 DNA reads TGTGCCAGCAGCGTATCCGAGCGGAGCACAGATACGCAGTATTTT.

The rearrangement links TRBV2 to TRBJ2-1; TRBD1 might be the D (6 bases). This CDR3 has 14 residues. Germline V CDR1 and CDR2: SNHLY, FYNNEI. V was trimmed by 4 bases and J by 4 bases, leaving 11 bases between them. Here the CDR3 DNA reads TGTGCCAGCAGTGGGACAGACCATTACAATGAGCAGTTCTTC. Translation gives CASSGTDHYNEQFF. The complete variable domain, with remaining parts taken from reference TRBV2 and TRBJ2-1, reads EPEVTQTPSHQVTQMGQEVILRCVPISNHLYFYWYRQILGQKVEFLVSFYNNEISEKSEIFDDQFSVERPDGSNFTLKIRSTKLEDSAMYFCASSGTDHYNEQFFGPGTRLTVL.

V gene TRBV30 combines with J gene TRBJ2-5; D may match TRBD1 or TRBD2 (5 bases each). V lost 0 bases to trimming and J lost 9 bases, with 17 bases between them. This CDR3 spans 14 amino acids. Germline V gives CDR1 GTSNPN, CDR2 SVGIG (reference sequence). CDR3 coding DNA: TGTGCCTGGAGTGTACTGACCGGGACCGTCGCCCAGTACTTC. Its translation: CAWSVLTGTVAQYF.

The J gene is TRBJ2-7, the V gene TRBV11-3; no firm D call. CDR1 and CDR2 (germline): SGHNT, YENEEA. Trimming took off 4 bases at V and 5 bases at J, with 6 bases between the two ends. The CDR3 contains 11 residues. The CDR3 sequence is CASSSHDEQYF. The CDR3 region has the DNA TGTGCCAGCAGCTCCCACGACGAGCAGTACTTC.

The chain employs TRBV18 and TRBJ2-7; TRBD2 aligns across 7 bases. The V gene end was trimmed by 6 bases and the J gene end by 2 bases; junction bases not matched to a gene: 10. CDR3 length: 15 amino acids. Germline V gives CDR1 KGHSH, CDR2 LQKENI. The CDR3 protein is CASSSSSGATYEQYF. The CDR3 DNA reads as TGTGCCAGCTCCTCTAGCAGCGGGGCGACCTACGAGCAGTACTTC.

The chain couples TRBV9 to TRBJ2-1; 8 nucleotides agree with TRBD1. Germline values: CDR1 SGDLS, CDR2 YYNGEE. The junction had 21 bases not matched to a gene; V was cut back by 3 bases and J by 7 bases. The CDR3 consists of 19 residues. The DNA for the CDR3 is TGTGCCAGCAGCGGAGGACAGGGAGGTTGGGCGGGTCGGTTTAATGAGCAGTTCTTC. The encoded protein is CASSGGQGGWAGRFNEQFF. The variable domain in full, with the rest retrieved from reference TRBV9 and TRBJ2-1, is DSGVTQTPKHLITATGQRVTLRCSPRSGDLSVYWYQQSLDQGLQFLIQYYNGEERAKGNILERFSAQQFPDLHSELNLSSLELGDSALYFCASSGGQGGWAGRFNEQFFGPGTRLTVL.

This chain links TRBV2 with TRBJ1-2, with D unclear. Trimming cost V 7 bases and J 3 bases, with 9 bases left between them. CDR3 length: 12 amino acids. CDR1 and CDR2 (germline): SNHLY, FYNNEI. CDR3 protein: CASTLEYYGYTF. CDR3 coding DNA: TGTGCCAGCACCCTGGAATACTATGGCTACACCTTC.

As to this clone: Sequence at one end of the junction differs from germline and may be a read error. This chain connects TRBV9 to TRBJ1-2; TRBD1 agrees at 11 bases. Germline CDR1 SGDLS, CDR2 YYNGEE. This CDR3 comprises 15 residues. This chain's CDR3 is CARSVEGQGGSGYTF. CDR3 coding DNA: TGTGCCCGCAGCGTAGAGGGACAGGGGGGGAGTGGCTACACCTTC.

This chain connects TRBV7-2 to TRBJ2-5; TRBD2 matches at 7 bases. The CDR3 runs to 12 residues. After removal of 8 bases from V and 5 bases from J, the junction contained 5 bases not matched to a gene. The germline gives CDR1 SGHTA, CDR2 FQGNSA. CDR3 sequence: CASHFGGETQYF. DNA for the CDR3: TGTGCCAGCCATTTCGGGGGGGAGACCCAGTACTTC.

J is TRBJ2-3 and V is TRBV12-5; 8 bases are a match to TRBD2. The CDR3 covers 15 residues. Germline assignment: CDR1 LGHNT and CDR2 FRNRAP. V lost 4 bases and J lost 2; bases outside the gene matches: 5. The CDR3 nucleotides are TGTGCTAGTGGTTCCGGACTAGCCAACACAGATACGCAGTATTTT. It encodes CASGSGLANTDTQYF. Looking up the rest from reference TRBV12-5 and TRBJ2-3 gives the full variable domain: DARVTQTPRHKVTEMGQEVTMRCQPILGHNTVFWYRQTMMQGLELLAYFRNRAPLDDSGMPKDRFSAEMPDATLATLKIQPSEPRDSAVYFCASGSGLANTDTQYFGPGTRLTVL.

The chain has TRBV19 and TRBJ1-5, with D tentatively TRBD1 (5 bases). The length of the CDR3 is 13 residues. V shed 4 bases and J shed 4 bases, with 8 bases lying between them. Germline V lookup: CDR1 LNHDA, CDR2 SQIVND (reference sequence). The DNA of the CDR3 is TGTGCCAGTAGTACTGAGGGGAATCAGCCCCAGCATTTT. It codes for CASSTEGNQPQHF.

This sequence joins TRBV27 and TRBJ2-2; the D is unclear. The CDR3 length is 13 residues. Germline loops: CDR1 MNHEY, CDR2 SMNVEV (reference sequence). Trimming removed 5 bases from V and 2 bases from J, with 6 bases in between. The CDR3 protein is CASSTPNTGELFF. The CDR3 DNA reads as TGTGCCAGCAGTACTCCTAACACCGGGGAGCTGTTTTTT.

This rearrangement joins TRBV28 to TRBJ2-1; D perhaps matches TRBD2 (5 bases). V dropped 5 bases and J dropped 0 bases, with 20 bases sitting between them. The CDR3 runs 18 residues. Germline-derived CDR1 and CDR2 are MDHEN and SYDVKM. CDR3 in amino acids: CASSTPDSRLYSYNEQFF. The CDR3 DNA follows: TGTGCCAGCAGTACCCCAGACTCCAGACTATACTCCTACAATGAGCAGTTCTTC.

This chain connects TRBV6-1 to TRBJ2-7; 9 bases are a match to TRBD2. CDR1 is MNHNS, CDR2 SASEGT, per germline. The V gene end was trimmed by 3 bases and the J gene end by 3 bases; junction bases not matched to a gene: 3. The CDR3 contains 14 residues. The CDR3 nucleotides read TGTGCCAGCAGTGATAGGCGGGAGGGCTACGAGCAGTACTTC. This sequence encodes CASSDRREGYEQYF.

Of note for this clone: One end of the junction does not line up with germline, which may come from a read error. The gene calls are TRBV18 and TRBJ1-1; D possibly corresponds to TRBD1 (5 bases). The V gene's germline CDR1 is KGHSH and CDR2 LQKENI. The CDR3 totals 15 residues. Written as DNA, the CDR3 is TGTGCCAGCTCCCCACACGAGGGGCGCGTCACTGAAGCTTTCTTT. This translates into CASSPHEGRVTEAFF.

This clone is a singleton in its sample. Here the CDR3 reads CAWRGQGDNQPQHF. The CDR3 nucleotides read TGTGCCTGGAGAGGACAGGGCGACAATCAGCCCCAGCATTTT. The chain joins TRBV30 to TRBJ1-5; TRBD1 agrees at 8 bases. With V trimmed by 3 bases and J by 3 bases, 4 bases remained unmatched. In germline, CDR1 is GTSNPN, CDR2 SVGIG (reference sequence). The CDR3 is 14 amino acids. Variable domain in full (rest from reference TRBV30 and TRBJ1-5): SQTIHQWPATLVQPVGSPLSLECTVEGTSNPNLYWYRQAAGRGLQLLFYSVGIGQISSEVPQNLSASRPQDRQFILSSKKLLLSDSGFYLCAWRGQGDNQPQHFGDGTRLSIL.

The chain uses TRBV5-4 and TRBJ1-1, with a possible D match to TRBD1 (5 bases). CDR1 SGHNT and CDR2 YYREEE come from the germline V gene (reference sequence). V was cut by 4 bases and J by 3 bases, with 13 bases left in between. The CDR3 is 14 residues long. In DNA, the CDR3 is TGTGCCAGCAGCCGGGGACTTGGGGACACTGAAGCTTTCTTT. Residues: CASSRGLGDTEAFF.

This clone is a singleton in its sample. This rearrangement joins TRBV19 to TRBJ2-1; D unclear. Per germline, CDR1 LNHDA and CDR2 SQIVND (reference sequence). The V and J ends lost 7 bases and 8 bases respectively, with 15 bases between them. The CDR3 is 13 residues long. DNA for the CDR3: TGTGCCAGTACCCAAGACCTATCACATGAGCAGTTCTTC. Protein: CASTQDLSHEQFF.

V usage is TRBV7-8 and J usage is TRBJ2-2; 10 bases line up with TRBD2. The CDR3 loop spans 15 amino acids. CDR1 is SGHVS and CDR2 is FQNEAQ in the germline V gene. V lost 4 bases, J lost 4 bases, and 3 bases stayed unmatched. CDR3 DNA sequence: TGTGCCAGCAGCTGGAGCGGGGGGGCCACCGGGGAGCTGTTTTTT. Protein: CASSWSGGATGELFF.

V is TRBV5-6 and J is TRBJ2-5; 10 bases match TRBD2. This CDR3 region has 15 residues. V shed 3 bases, J shed 4 bases, and the junction held 6 bases outside the gene matches. The germline CDR1 and CDR2 sequences are SGHDT and YYEEEE. The CDR3 spells CASSWGQREGETQYF. The CDR3 DNA follows: TGTGCCAGCAGCTGGGGGCAGCGGGAGGGAGAGACCCAGTACTTC.

This chain connects TRBV27 to TRBJ1-2, with 7 positions matching TRBD1. V lost 4 bases, J lost 2 bases, and 1 base stayed unmatched. CDR3 length: 13 amino acids. CDR1 is MNHEY and CDR2 is SMNVEV in the germline V gene (reference sequence). The CDR3: CASSSGQNYGYTF. The CDR3 nucleotides read TGTGCCAGCAGTTCGGGACAGAACTATGGCTACACCTTC.

V usage is TRBV6-1 and J usage is TRBJ1-2; no clear D gene. The CDR3 length is 14 residues. V shed 7 bases and J shed 3 bases, with 15 bases lying between them. Germline CDR1 MNHNS, CDR2 SASEGT. CDR3 nucleotides: TGTGCCAGCACCAAAAGGGAAGAGGACTATGGCTACACCTTC. It is translated as CASTKREEDYGYTF.

The chain employs TRBV11-2 and TRBJ2-5; D gene ambiguous. The germline gives CDR1 SGHAT, CDR2 FQNNGV. The V and J ends lost 1 base and 2 bases respectively, with 5 bases between them. The CDR3 sequence is 13 residues long. Here the CDR3 reads CASSLALQETQYF. CDR3 coding DNA: TGTGCCAGCAGCTTAGCACTACAAGAGACCCAGTACTTC.

The chain carries TRBV12-5 and TRBJ1-3; no firm D call. V shed 4 bases and J shed 0 bases, with 10 bases lying between them. Germline V lookup: CDR1 LGHNT, CDR2 FRNRAP. The CDR3 contains 15 residues. The CDR3, as DNA: TGTGCTAGTGGTTACGACATGGGCTCTGGAAACACCATATATTTT. The encoded protein is CASGYDMGSGNTIYF. The full variable domain, its missing parts supplied by reference TRBV12-5 and TRBJ1-3, is DARVTQTPRHKVTEMGQEVTMRCQPILGHNTVFWYRQTMMQGLELLAYFRNRAPLDDSGMPKDRFSAEMPDATLATLKIQPSEPRDSAVYFCASGYDMGSGNTIYFGEGSWLTVV.

The genes are TRBV19 and TRBJ2-2, with 14 bases lining up with TRBD2. V dropped 7 bases and J dropped 7; count of bases not matched to a gene: 8. Germline CDR1 LNHDA, CDR2 SQIVND (reference sequence). This CDR3 contains 16 residues. The CDR3 loop reads CASTSGLAGVVGELFF. The CDR3 DNA follows: TGTGCCAGTACCTCGGGACTAGCGGGGGTAGTCGGGGAGCTGTTTTTT.

The rearrangement links TRBV4-1 to TRBJ2-5; D unclear. Germline CDR1 is MGHRA and CDR2 is YSYEKL. This CDR3 region has 15 residues. Trimming removed 4 bases from V and 5 bases from J, with 17 bases in between. CDR3 in amino acids: CASSRPAGPSETQYF. CDR3 nucleotide sequence: TGCGCCAGCAGCCGACCCGCCGGACCTTCGGAGACCCAGTACTTC.